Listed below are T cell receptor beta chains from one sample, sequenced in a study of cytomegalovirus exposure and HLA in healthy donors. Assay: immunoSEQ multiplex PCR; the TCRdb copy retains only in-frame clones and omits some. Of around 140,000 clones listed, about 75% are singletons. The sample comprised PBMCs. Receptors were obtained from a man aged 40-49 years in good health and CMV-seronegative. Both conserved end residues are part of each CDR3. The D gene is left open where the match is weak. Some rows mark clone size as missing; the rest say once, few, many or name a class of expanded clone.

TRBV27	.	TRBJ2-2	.	CASSYSPGELFF	TGTGCCAGCAGCTATTCACCCGGGGAGCTGTTTTTT
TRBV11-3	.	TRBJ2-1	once	CASSWGANEQFF	TGTGCCAGCAGCTGGGGCGCGAATGAGCAGTTCTTC
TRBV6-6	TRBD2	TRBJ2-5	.	CASSYSRRGGETQYF	TGTGCCAGCAGTTACTCGAGGCGGGGGGGAGAGACCCAGTACTTC
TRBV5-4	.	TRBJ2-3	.	CASVEEGGTQYF	TGTGCCAGCGTGGAGGAGGGTGGAACGCAGTATTTT
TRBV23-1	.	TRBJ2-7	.	CASSGHGAGASYEQYF	TGCGCCAGCAGTGGGCATGGCGCGGGGGCCTCTTACGAGCAGTACTTC
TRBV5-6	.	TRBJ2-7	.	CASSLARRQGMNEQYF	TGTGCCAGCAGCTTGGCAAGGCGTCAGGGGATGAACGAGCAGTACTTC
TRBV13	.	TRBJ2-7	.	CASSLGIQGNEQYF	TGTGCCAGCAGCTTAGGGATACAGGGTAACGAGCAGTACTTC
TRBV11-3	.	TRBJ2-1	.	CASSFRGSSYNEQFF	TGTGCCAGCAGTTTCAGGGGCAGCTCCTACAATGAGCAGTTCTTC
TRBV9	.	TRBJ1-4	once	CASSVVGVRTNEKLFF	TGTGCCAGCAGCGTAGTCGGGGTACGGACTAATGAAAAACTGTTTTTT
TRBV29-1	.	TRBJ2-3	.	CSVVGLQWGLSSTDTQYF	TGCAGCGTTGTGGGGCTACAGTGGGGGCTCTCTAGCACAGATACGCAGTATTTT